The sequence of this T cell receptor (beta chain) was determined in a study of T-cell memory formation after mild COVID-19. Findings of the study overall: In second-wave clones peaking day 37, SARS-CoV-2 specificity remained unconfirmed. Day 15 to 85 contracting clones showed balanced CD4/CD8; day 15 to 37 expanders favored CD4+. The CD4+ clones that contracted clustered mainly within CM and EM, and the CD8+ clones concentrated in EMRA.

This clonotype showed up just a few times. The antigen remains unidentified. This CDR3 comprises 15 residues. V was pared by 5 bases and J by 12 bases, with 23 bases between. Germline loops: CDR1 MNHEY, CDR2 SMNVEV (reference sequence). With constant-segment primers, 5'RACE yielded cDNA libraries of TCR alpha and TCR beta that carried sample barcodes and UMIs. MiXCR, run by TCRdb on the 5' RACE reads, gives a single entry per CDR3 protein. The sample holds roughly 600,000 distinct CDR3 sequences, around 17% seen once. The chain couples TRBV27 to TRBJ2-1, with D perhaps assigned TRBD1 or TRBD2 (5 bases each). The sequencing input was PBMCs or a T cell subset sorted from them (not recorded which). This receptor was obtained from an adult woman who had mild COVID-19 (a few samples of this study predate the infection). Cell type and time point are not known. The CDR3 DNA reads as TGTGCCAGCAGTCCCGCTTGGGGGTCGGTTAGTGTGCAGTTCTTC. It is translated as CASSPAWGSVSVQFF.